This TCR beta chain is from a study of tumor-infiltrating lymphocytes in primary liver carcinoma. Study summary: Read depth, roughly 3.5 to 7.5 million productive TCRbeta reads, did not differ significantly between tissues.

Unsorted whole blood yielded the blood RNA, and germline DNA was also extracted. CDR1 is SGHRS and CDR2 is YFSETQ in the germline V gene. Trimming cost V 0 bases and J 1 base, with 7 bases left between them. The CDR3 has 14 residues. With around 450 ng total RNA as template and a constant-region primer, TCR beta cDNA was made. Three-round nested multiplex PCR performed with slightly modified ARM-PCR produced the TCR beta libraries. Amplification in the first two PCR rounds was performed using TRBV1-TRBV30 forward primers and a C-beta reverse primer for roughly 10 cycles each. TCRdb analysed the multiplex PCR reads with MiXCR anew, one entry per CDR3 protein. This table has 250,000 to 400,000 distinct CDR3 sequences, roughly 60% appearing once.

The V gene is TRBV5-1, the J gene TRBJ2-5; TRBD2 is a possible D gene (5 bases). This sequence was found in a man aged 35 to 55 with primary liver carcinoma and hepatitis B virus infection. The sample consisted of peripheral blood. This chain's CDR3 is CASSLGGVQETQYF. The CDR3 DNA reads TGCGCCAGCAGCTTGGGGGGAGTCCAAGAGACCCAGTACTTC. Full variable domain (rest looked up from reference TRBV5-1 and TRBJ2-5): KAGVTQTPRYLIKTRGQQVTLSCSPISGHRSVSWYQQTPGQGLQFLFEYFSETQRNKGNFPGRFSGRQFSNSRSEMNVSTLELGDSALYLCASSLGGVQETQYFGPGTRLLVL.